This T cell receptor (beta chain) derives from a study of T cell responses to AZD1222 COVID-19 vaccine listed by TCRdb under 2021. About the full investigation: AZD1222 recipients given second doses at about 4 weeks or at about 12 weeks were pooled, since spike-specific TCR depth and breadth were not found to differ between the two schedules. Trial participants were enrolled by age into subgroups of 18-55, 56-69 and 70-plus years, and roughly 150, 30 and 60 TCR-sequenced participants, respectively, were included in these subgroups. A total of 240 or so trial participants underwent TCR sequencing, of whom under 220 had received two doses of AZD1222 and roughly 26 had received two doses of the MenACWY control vaccine. General findings and caveats noted by the study authors: No day 14 peak-response samples were available, so repertoires were characterized only after the peak T cell response. Participants were mostly white British and included more females than males, and it was suggested by the authors that clonal diversity may have been underestimated. CD4 TCRs associated with the vaccine covered the entire spike protein, and the dominant responses were in regions 160-218 and 743-854. Only five or six AZD1222 recipients were SARS-CoV-2 seropositive at baseline, limiting conclusions about previously exposed vaccinees. Spike-specific TCR breadth and depth rose significantly after two AZD1222 doses compared with day 0 and with MenACWY recipients. In the small 56-69-year group, the increase in depth fell short of significance, most likely because of low power. Reportedly, close to half of the unique spike-specific TCRs recognized epitopes lying outside the regions that are mutated in the B.1.351 and B.1.1.7 variants.

The CDR3 regions of human TCRbeta chains were subjected to immunosequencing. The study's processing was this. Repertoire TCRs were matched against a reference library of SARS-CoV-2-specific TCRs generated with the MIRA antigen-specificity platform. Breadth meant the fraction of unique TCRs that were SARS-CoV-2-associated, whereas depth meant the fraction of total T cells that were SARS-CoV-2-associated. Using the MIRA data, every spike-specific TCR was mapped to the spike region that the TCR reacted to and assigned to either a CD4 or a CD8 class. Log10-transformed breadth and depth values were compared by one-way ANOVA with Sidak's multiple comparisons tests. TCRdb mirrors the immuneACCESS table, restricted to in-frame sequences. Some clones are absent from its copies; in checked studies, under half trace to an unresolved V gene, and the reason for the others is unknown. D and trimming were read from the DNA, whereas the V and J calls and clone size are those reported in that table. In this sample the table shows roughly 140,000 clones, about 90% of which occur a single time. Of the sample, 4.5% to 6.5% falls within the top ten clones.

A note on this clone: No cognate antigen has been identified for it. Per-nucleotide qualities are absent, and no much larger clonotype sits a single base away.

The junction shows trimming of 1 base on V and 2 bases on J, plus 5 bases between the germline ends. Reading from cysteine to phenylalanine, the CDR3 counts 12 amino acids. Just the 36-base CDR3 DNA is kept, in frame starting at base 1. The germline V gene encodes CDR1 GTSNPN and CDR2 SVGIG (reference sequence). Explained via the paper, the time point label denotes: baseline before first vaccination. Samples from vaccinated people were obtained from the UK trials COV001 and COV002, which included a single-blind randomized controlled phase 2/3 trial of AZD1222 (ChAdOx1 nCoV-19) in healthy adults. Trial participant PBMC samples were collected at day 0 and day 28 after the second dose for TCRbeta chain sequencing.

The rearranged chain carries TRBV30 and TRBJ1-2; no D gene can be assigned with confidence. The specimen was peripheral blood, collected on day 0 of AZD1222 vaccination. This sequence was found in an adult in good health. The sequenced DNA is TGTGCCTGGAGTGAGAAGAACTATGGCTACACCTTC. This gives the protein CAWSEKNYGYTF.